This TCR beta chain originates from a study of blood T cell repertoires in COVID-19. Study-wide background: Samples came from the United States, Italy and Spain, spanning acute and convalescent COVID-19. T cells, B-cell-depleted T cells, or PBMCs provided the cDNA or gDNA that served as material.

In the authors' methods: Researchers report that nucleated cell counts were estimated from reference gene primer amplification. Produced via immunoSEQ multiplex PCR; TCRdb's table is partial and in-frame only. The V and J calls and clone size were taken over from that table, and D and trimming were inferred from the DNA. The sample records roughly 180,000 clones, 76% being singletons. V was cut by 2 bases and J by 6 bases, with 8 bases left in between. The CDR3 has 12 amino acids. This TCR was sampled from a woman aged 45 to 65 with active or convalescent COVID-19. V and J are TRBV12-3 or TRBV12-4 and TRBJ2-7; maybe TRBD1 (5 bases). Material: peripheral blood. The CDR3 nucleotides read TGTGCCAGCAGTTTAAGCAGGGTCGAGCAGTACTTC. As protein: CASSLSRVEQYF.